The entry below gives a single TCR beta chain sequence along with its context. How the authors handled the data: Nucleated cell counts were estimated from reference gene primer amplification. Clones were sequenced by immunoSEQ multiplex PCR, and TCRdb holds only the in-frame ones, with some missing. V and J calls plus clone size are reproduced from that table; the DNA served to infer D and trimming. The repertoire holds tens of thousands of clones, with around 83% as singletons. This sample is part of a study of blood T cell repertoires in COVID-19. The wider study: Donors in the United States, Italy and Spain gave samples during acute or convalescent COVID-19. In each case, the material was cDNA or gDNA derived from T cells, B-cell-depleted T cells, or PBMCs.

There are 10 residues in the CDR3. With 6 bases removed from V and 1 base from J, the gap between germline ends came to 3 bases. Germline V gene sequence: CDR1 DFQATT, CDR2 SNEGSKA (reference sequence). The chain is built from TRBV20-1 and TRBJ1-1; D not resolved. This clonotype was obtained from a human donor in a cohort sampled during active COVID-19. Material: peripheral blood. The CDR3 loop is CSARNTEAFF. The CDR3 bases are TGCAGTGCCAGGAACACTGAAGCTTTCTTT.